This T cell receptor (beta chain) is drawn from a study of Graves' ophthalmopathy and Graves' hyperthyroidism (dated by TCRdb to the late 2010s). Turning to the overall study: Peripheral blood samples were taken at the time of initial diagnosis, before any treatment was given. After sampling, hyperthyroidism patients received methimazole starting at 30 mg daily, and ophthalmopathy patients received high-dose intravenous methylprednisolone. The study used TCR beta repertoire signatures to distinguish Graves' ophthalmopathy from Graves' hyperthyroidism and to predict progression to ophthalmopathy. In roughly 6 hyperthyroidism patients, T-cell repertoires of thyroid tissue and blood were compared. An independent validation cohort was composed of roughly 18 hyperthyroidism patients and about 17 patients who later progressed from hyperthyroidism to ophthalmopathy. To explore V-J signatures that separate ophthalmopathy from hyperthyroidism, a discovery set of about a hundred patients was enrolled, consisting of fewer than 45 with ophthalmopathy and roughly 57 with stable hyperthyroidism. In total, 120 to 150 blood samples were TCR-sequenced: approximately 42 ophthalmopathy, under 80 hyperthyroidism and some 17 hyperthyroidism-to-ophthalmopathy patients. Broad study findings and their caveats: Most expanded thyroid clonotypes with a frequency above 0.001 also appeared in blood, which suggests that blood repertoires may reflect the immune response in the thyroid. In validation, the model predicted ophthalmopathy progression with 55% to 71% sensitivity and roughly 72% specificity; eleven to twelve predicted patients were CT-confirmed with GO in a median of approximately 6.2 months. Sample size was not predetermined statistically, and investigators were not blinded to group allocation. Ophthalmopathy was separated from stable hyperthyroidism by the 13-signature model with 87.88% sensitivity and less than 82% specificity in cross-validation and with 80%/75% in the test set.

Counted from cysteine to phenylalanine, this CDR3 has 15 amino acids. The sequence is cut down to CDR3 DNA, 45 bases in frame from base 1. CDR1 and CDR2 are drawn from the germline V gene (reference sequence): LNHNV, YYDKDF. V sheds 1 base and J sheds 1 base, leaving 10 bases between their ends. For repertoire sequencing, TCR beta CDR3 regions were amplified from RNA transcripts. HTBI primers and the Qiagen OneStep RT-PCR kit were used in a first-round RT-PCR, which was followed by a second-round multiplex PCR, size selection and purification. Sequencing of the libraries was carried out on an Illumina HiSeq2000 in paired-end mode with 100 bp reads. The original pipeline was this. SOAPnuke was used to process the reads, throwing out any read that had adapters, had uncalled bases, had a mean Phred below 15, or lacked an exact constant-primer or identifier match. High-quality paired reads were merged with COPE v1.2.5. Unique nucleotide sequences were defined as clonotypes and aligned to IMGT TRB V, D and J references using MiTCR v1.1. Analysis was restricted to V-J combinations with a frequency above 0.0001, which covered 99% to 99.2% of repertoires. For each V-J combination, a TCR clonal expansion and chaos score was defined as the ratio of F50 clonal expansion to chaos observed in the TCRdist matrix. Welch's t-statistics and random forest were used to reduce the features to 10 to 15 V-J combinations, which were then used as input to a naive Bayes classifier. Thyroid-blood repertoire similarity was quantified with the Morisita-Horn index. The raw public data were reprocessed by TCRdb itself: fastp quality trimming at Q25, MiXCR clonotype calling, in-frame beta chains only. Rows are combined by CDR3 protein, so each entry shows the most common genes and DNA. For this entry, the V and J calls and clone size follow TCRdb and not the study's own pipeline. The sample table shows approximately 330,000 distinct CDR3 sequences, and about 17% are seen once. The ten largest clones add up to around 12% of the sample.

This clonotype was found many times. Its cognate antigen has yet to be identified. Per-base quality was not reported, and no clone a single base away is much larger than it. The ophthalmopathy patients had moderately to severely active disease, with a Clinical Activity Score of 3 or higher, a NOSPECS grade of 4 or higher, and a disease duration of less than 3 months. Anyone with other autoimmune diseases, uncontrolled infections, pregnancy or lactation was excluded from the study. Diagnosis was based on clinical symptoms, serum thyroxine, TRAb, thyroid ultrasound and orbital computed tomography. Using Ficoll-Paque density gradient centrifugation, PBMCs were isolated from about 9.4 ml of fresh peripheral blood. Total RNA was extracted using Trizol reagent, and RNA quality was checked on an Agilent 2100 Bioanalyzer.

The material sequenced was peripheral blood. The TCR comes from an adult man with Graves' ophthalmopathy. Rearrangement joined TRBV15 to TRBJ2-5, with no confidently assigned D gene. The CDR3 protein is CATSRGRVTQETQYF. The DNA sequence is as follows: TGTGCCACCAGCAGAGGCCGGGTTACCCAAGAGACCCAGTACTTC.